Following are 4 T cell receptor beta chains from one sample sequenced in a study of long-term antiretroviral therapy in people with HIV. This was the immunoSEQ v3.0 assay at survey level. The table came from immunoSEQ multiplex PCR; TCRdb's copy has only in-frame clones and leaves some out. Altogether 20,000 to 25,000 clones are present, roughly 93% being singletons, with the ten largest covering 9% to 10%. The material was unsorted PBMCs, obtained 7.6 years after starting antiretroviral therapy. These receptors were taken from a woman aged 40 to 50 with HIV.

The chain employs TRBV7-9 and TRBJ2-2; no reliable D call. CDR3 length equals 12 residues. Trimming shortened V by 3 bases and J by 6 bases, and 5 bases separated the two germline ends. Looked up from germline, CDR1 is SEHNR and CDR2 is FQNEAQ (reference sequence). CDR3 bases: TGTGCCAGCAGCTTCGGGTCCGGGGAGCTGTTTTTT. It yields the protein CASSFGSGELFF.

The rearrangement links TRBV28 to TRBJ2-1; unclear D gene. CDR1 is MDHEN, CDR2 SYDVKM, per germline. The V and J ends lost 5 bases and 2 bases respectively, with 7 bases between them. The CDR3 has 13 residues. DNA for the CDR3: TGTGCCAGCAGTCCCGGCACCTACAATGAGCAGTTCTTC. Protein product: CASSPGTYNEQFF. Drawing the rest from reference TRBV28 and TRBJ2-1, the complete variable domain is DVKVTQSSRYLVKRTGEKVFLECVQDMDHENMFWYRQDPGLGLRLIYFSYDVKMKEKGDIPEGYSVSREKKERFSLILESASTNQTSMYLCASSPGTYNEQFFGPGTRLTVL.

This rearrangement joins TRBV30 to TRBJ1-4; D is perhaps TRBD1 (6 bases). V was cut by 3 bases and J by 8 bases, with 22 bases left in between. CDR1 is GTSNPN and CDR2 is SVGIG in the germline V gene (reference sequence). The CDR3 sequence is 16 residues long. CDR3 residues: CAWRTTDSSKREKLFF. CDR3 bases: TGTGCCTGGAGGACGACGGACAGCTCCAAGAGGGAAAAACTGTTTTTT.

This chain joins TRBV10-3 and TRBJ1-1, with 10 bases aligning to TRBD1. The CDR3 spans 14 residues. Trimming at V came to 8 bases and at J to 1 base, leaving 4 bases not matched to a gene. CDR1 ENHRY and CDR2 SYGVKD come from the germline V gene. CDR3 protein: CAISDRGGNTEAFF. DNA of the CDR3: TGTGCCATCTCGGACAGGGGGGGGAACACTGAAGCTTTCTTT.